The 23 T cell receptor beta chains presented below share a single source sample, sequenced in a study of blood T cell repertoires in COVID-19. Sequencing used immunoSEQ multiplex PCR; TCRdb keeps in-frame clones, though not all of them. Of 150,000 to 200,000 clones in the sample, around 79% were seen once. Source material: PBMCs or T cells enriched from blood (not recorded which). The receptors derive from a man aged 50-59 years who had recovered from COVID-19.

This chain connects TRBV21-1 to TRBJ2-3; the D segment call TRBD2 is taken from the table without a DNA check. TRBV21-1 is a recognized pseudogene. The length of the CDR3 is 21 residues. CDR3 sequence: CASSRKQNGEGTIKLLDTQYF. CDR3 DNA: TGTGCCAGCAGCCGAAAGCAAAACGGTGAGGGGACTATCAAATTATTAGATACGCAGTATTTT.

This clone came up a few times. The gene calls are TRBV3-1 (or the pseudogene TRBV3-2) and TRBJ2-7; D not certain. The CDR3 runs 14 residues. V lost 2 bases and J lost 2, with 10 bases in between. Germline V CDR1 and CDR2: LGHDT, YNNKEL (reference sequence). CDR3 region: CASSQSDSPYEQYF. The CDR3 DNA reads TGTGCCAGCAGCCAAAGCGATTCCCCCTACGAGCAGTACTTC.

This chain links TRBV20-1 with TRBJ2-1; D is ambiguous. The CDR3 has 12 residues. Trimming stripped 3 bases from V and 6 bases from J, with 9 bases between. In germline, CDR1 is DFQATT, CDR2 SNEGSKA (reference sequence). CDR3 sequence reads: CSASWALNEQFF. For the CDR3, the DNA is TGCAGTGCTAGTTGGGCTCTCAATGAGCAGTTCTTC.

This clone has just a few counts. V is TRBV28 and J is TRBJ1-3; D perhaps matches TRBD1 (5 bases). The germline V gene encodes CDR1 MDHEN and CDR2 SYDVKM. The CDR3 sequence is 15 residues long. Trimming cost V 5 bases and J 3 bases, with 14 bases left between them. The DNA for the CDR3 is TGTGCCAGCAGTACGGGAGGGGCGCATGGAAACACCATATATTTT. Its translation is CASSTGGAHGNTIYF.

CDR3 coding DNA: TGCAGTGCTAGTTCCAGGACTAGCGGGGTGAATGAGCAGTTCTTC. Its protein is CSASSRTSGVNEQFF. The genes are TRBV20-1 and TRBJ2-1; 12 bases are a match to TRBD2. J lost 7 bases, V lost 3 bases, and 7 bases had no gene match. This CDR3 contains 15 residues. Germline V gives CDR1 DFQATT, CDR2 SNEGSKA (reference sequence).

The chain employs TRBV5-1 and TRBJ1-5, with TRBD1 as a possible D gene (5 bases). Germline V gives CDR1 SGHRS, CDR2 YFSETQ. The CDR3 consists of 15 residues. The V end lost 4 bases, the J end lost 3 bases, and 14 bases lay between the germline ends. CDR3 nucleotide sequence: TGCGCCAGCAGCCCTTGGGGGGTTTCCAATCAGCCCCAGCATTTT. Protein sequence: CASSPWGVSNQPQHF.

This chain links TRBV2 with TRBJ2-5; weak D call: TRBD1 (5 bases). Germline V gene lookup returns CDR1 SNHLY and CDR2 FYNNEI. The CDR3 runs to 14 residues. V dropped 6 bases and J dropped 1 base, with 12 bases sitting between them. Written as DNA, the CDR3 is TGTGCCAGCAGGGACACCGTCGGCCAAGAGACCCAGTACTTC. Translated: CASRDTVGQETQYF.

The chain has TRBV7-9 and TRBJ2-1; 12 nucleotides match TRBD2. The J segment lost 0 bases and the V segment lost 7 bases, leaving 7 bases of the junction unmatched. CDR1 and CDR2 (germline): SEHNR, FQNEAQ (reference sequence). The CDR3 covers 17 residues. The CDR3, as DNA: TGTGCCAGCACTAGCGGGAGGGGGGCAAGCTCCTACAATGAGCAGTTCTTC. As protein: CASTSGRGASSYNEQFF.

CDR3 protein: CASSFSGQATIEQYF. As DNA, the CDR3 is TGTGCCAGCAGCTTCTCGGGACAGGCGACTATTGAGCAGTACTTC. V is TRBV5-5 and J is TRBJ2-7; 8 bases line up with TRBD1. Looked up from germline, CDR1 is SGHKS and CDR2 is YYEKEE (reference sequence). This CDR3 contains 15 residues. The trim removed 2 bases at V and 7 bases at J, leaving 11 bases unmatched.

The rearrangement joins TRBV24-1 to TRBJ2-2, with D possibly TRBD1 on 5 matching bases. Looked up from germline, CDR1 is KGHDR and CDR2 is SFDVKD. The CDR3 totals 13 residues. V lost 4 bases and J lost 4, with 6 bases in between. The chain's CDR3 is CATSDRVTGELFF. CDR3 bases: TGTGCCACCAGTGACAGGGTCACCGGGGAGCTGTTTTTT.

The J gene is TRBJ1-4, the V gene TRBV28, with TRBD1 as a possible D gene (5 bases). The V end was cut by 2 bases, the J end by 8 bases, with 12 bases between. The CDR3 contains 14 residues. Germline loops: CDR1 MDHEN, CDR2 SYDVKM. The DNA for the CDR3 is TGTGCCAGCAGTTTACCAGGGTTTTTGGAAAAACTGTTTTTT. Protein: CASSLPGFLEKLFF.

This clone was seen more than once but under ten times. J is TRBJ1-1 and V is TRBV10-2; D might be TRBD1 (6 bases). The CDR3 loop spans 15 amino acids. The germline V gene encodes CDR1 WSHSY and CDR2 SAAADI. Trimming took off 6 bases at V and 2 bases at J, with 16 bases between the two ends. CDR3 protein: CASRKNPTGNTEAFF. In DNA, the CDR3 is TGCGCCAGCAGAAAAAATCCGACAGGAAACACTGAAGCTTTCTTT.

V is TRBV21-1 and J is TRBJ2-1; the DNA was not compared with TRBD2, the D call given in the table. TRBV21-1 is noted as a pseudogene. This CDR3 contains 17 residues. CDR3 nucleotides: TGTGCCAGCAGCAATCCTTTGACTAGCGGGAGTTACAGCGAGCAGTTCTTC. Amino acids: CASSNPLTSGSYSEQFF.

The chain links TRBV5-1 to TRBJ1-5; no clear D gene. V was pared by 1 base and J by 6 bases, with 8 bases between. Germline V gene data show CDR1 as SGHRS and CDR2 as YFSETQ. This CDR3 contains 13 residues. CDR3 DNA: TGCGCCAGCAGCTTGTTAGTCGGTCAGCCCCAGCATTTT. This gives the protein CASSLLVGQPQHF. Full variable domain (remainder filled in from reference TRBV5-1 and TRBJ1-5): KAGVTQTPRYLIKTRGQQVTLSCSPISGHRSVSWYQQTPGQGLQFLFEYFSETQRNKGNFPGRFSGRQFSNSRSEMNVSTLELGDSALYLCASSLLVGQPQHFGDGTRLSIL.

CDR3 protein: CASSWERGPQYF. The CDR3 DNA sequence: TGTGCCAGCAGCTGGGAGCGGGGACCCCAGTACTTC. V and J are TRBV5-6 and TRBJ2-5; 7 positions match TRBD2. J was trimmed by 9 bases and V by 3 bases; bases with no gene match: 5. Germline V gives CDR1 SGHDT, CDR2 YYEEEE. This CDR3 contains 12 residues.

The chain has TRBV27 and TRBJ2-2; D uncertain. Germline lookup yields CDR1 MNHEY and CDR2 SMNVEV (reference sequence). The V and J ends lost 3 bases and 1 base respectively, with 12 bases between them. The CDR3 totals 16 residues. This chain's CDR3 is CASSLGKHLNTGELFF. DNA for the CDR3: TGTGCCAGCAGTTTGGGCAAACACTTGAACACCGGGGAGCTGTTTTTT.

This chain connects TRBV28 to TRBJ1-5; a weak D match, TRBD1 (5 bases). This CDR3 has 17 residues. V gave up 6 bases and J gave up 3 bases, with 21 bases separating them. Germline loops: CDR1 MDHEN, CDR2 SYDVKM. The CDR3 protein is CASRTPLVGRVNQPQHF. CDR3 coding DNA: TGTGCCAGCAGGACCCCCCTCGTGGGGCGCGTCAATCAGCCCCAGCATTTT. Filled out from reference TRBV28 and TRBJ1-5, the complete variable domain reads DVKVTQSSRYLVKRTGEKVFLECVQDMDHENMFWYRQDPGLGLRLIYFSYDVKMKEKGDIPEGYSVSREKKERFSLILESASTNQTSMYLCASRTPLVGRVNQPQHFGDGTRLSIL.

Written as DNA, the CDR3 is TGTGCCAGCAGGGGACAGGGACCCTACGAGCAGTACTTC. Translation gives CASRGQGPYEQYF. The J gene is TRBJ2-7, the V gene TRBV28; 9 bases are shared with TRBD1. Germline CDR1 is MDHEN and CDR2 is SYDVKM. The length of the CDR3 is 13 residues. J lost 2 bases, V lost 6 bases, and 2 bases had no gene match. Together with reference TRBV28 and TRBJ2-7, the CDR3 gives the full variable domain: DVKVTQSSRYLVKRTGEKVFLECVQDMDHENMFWYRQDPGLGLRLIYFSYDVKMKEKGDIPEGYSVSREKKERFSLILESASTNQTSMYLCASRGQGPYEQYFGPGTRLTVT.

The V and J genes are TRBV24-1 and TRBJ2-5, with a tentative D call TRBD2 (7 bases). The CDR3 has 15 residues. CDR1 is KGHDR and CDR2 is SFDVKD in the germline V gene. Trimming left V 12 bases short and J 0 bases short, with 19 bases between. CDR3 coding DNA: TGTGCCTCTCGGGGGGCAGGGGATCACCAAGAGACCCAGTACTTC. This gives the protein CASRGAGDHQETQYF.

The CDR3 region is CASIRDRRYGYTF. In DNA, the CDR3 is TGTGCCAGCATTCGGGACAGACGCTATGGCTACACCTTC. The chain couples TRBV6-5 to TRBJ1-2; 7 bases map to TRBD1. J gave up 4 bases and V 7 bases, and 6 bases lay outside the gene matches. The CDR3 is made up of 13 amino acids. Germline values: CDR1 MNHEY, CDR2 SVGAGI.

This chain uses TRBV29-1 with TRBJ2-5; TRBD1 agrees at 8 bases. This CDR3 spans 13 amino acids. V was pared by 6 bases and J by 5 bases, with 8 bases of the junction left unmatched. Germline assignment: CDR1 SQVTM and CDR2 ANQGSEA. CDR3 in DNA: TGCAGCGTCACCCCAGGGGGCGCGGAGACCCAGTACTTC. Its protein is CSVTPGGAETQYF.

V is TRBV7-8 and J is TRBJ2-7, with D perhaps TRBD2 (5 bases). This CDR3 has 13 residues. The germline V gene encodes CDR1 SGHVS and CDR2 FQNEAQ. V gave up 5 bases and J gave up 7 bases, with 15 bases separating them. The CDR3 region is CASSPMSSGEQYF. In nucleotides, the CDR3 is TGTGCCAGCAGCCCAATGAGTTCGGGGGAGCAGTACTTC. Looking up the rest from reference TRBV7-8 and TRBJ2-7 gives the full variable domain: GAGVSQSPRYKVAKRGQDVALRCDPISGHVSLFWYQQALGQGPEFLTYFQNEAQLDKSGLPSDRFFAERPEGSVSTLKIQRTQQEDSAVYLCASSPMSSGEQYFGPGTRLTVT.

The rearrangement joins TRBV19 to TRBJ2-1; 8 nucleotides line up with TRBD2. Germline CDR1 is LNHDA and CDR2 is SQIVND (reference sequence). This CDR3 contains 14 residues. With V trimmed by 4 bases and J by 7 bases, 6 bases remained unmatched. CDR3 DNA: TGTGCCAGTAGTAATAGCGGGATTATGAATGAGCAGTTCTTC. Its translation is CASSNSGIMNEQFF.